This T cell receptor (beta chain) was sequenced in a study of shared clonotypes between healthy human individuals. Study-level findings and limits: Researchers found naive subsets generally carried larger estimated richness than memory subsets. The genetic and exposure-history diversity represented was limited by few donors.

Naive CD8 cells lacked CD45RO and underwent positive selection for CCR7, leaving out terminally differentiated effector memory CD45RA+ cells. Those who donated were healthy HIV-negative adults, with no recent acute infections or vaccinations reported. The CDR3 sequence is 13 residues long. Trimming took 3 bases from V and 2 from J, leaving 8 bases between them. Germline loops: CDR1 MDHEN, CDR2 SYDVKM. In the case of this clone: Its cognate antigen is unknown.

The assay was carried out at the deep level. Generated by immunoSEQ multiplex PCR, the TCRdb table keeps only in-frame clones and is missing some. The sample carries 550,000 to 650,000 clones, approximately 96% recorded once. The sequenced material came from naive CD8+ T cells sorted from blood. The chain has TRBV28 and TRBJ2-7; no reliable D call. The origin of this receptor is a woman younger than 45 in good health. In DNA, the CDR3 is TGTGCCAGCAGTTTGTACCCTGCCTACGAGCAGTACTTC. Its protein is CASSLYPAYEQYF.